This TCR beta chain stems from a study of shared clonotypes between healthy human individuals. In the CD4+ fraction, cells were divided into CD45RA+ naive and CD45RA-negative memory subsets. Study results and caveats: Unshared clonotypes carried lower generation probabilities than those common to all four donors. Among donors, sharing of clonotypes was expected to be affected by sequencing depth.

On this clone: Its antigen is not identified.

TCRdb's copy holds only in-frame clones and misses some; the assay was immunoSEQ multiplex PCR. The data hold about 1.1 million clones, with about 72% observed a single time. The origin of this receptor is a man between 18 and 35 years old in good health. Some clones in this sample may be carry-over from other donors' samples. The sample comprised memory CD4+ T cells from PBMCs. Subset: CD45RA-negative fraction.

CDR3 in amino acids: CASSYVGAGGPYSNQPQHF. The CDR3 DNA reads as TGTGCCAGCAGCTATGTCGGGGCAGGGGGCCCGTATAGCAATCAGCCCCAGCATTTT. The chain joins TRBV7-9 to TRBJ1-5, with TRBD1 matching over 8 bases. The V gene end was trimmed by 4 bases and the J gene end by 0 bases; junction bases not matched to a gene: 14. The CDR3 covers 19 residues. Germline CDR1 and CDR2: SEHNR and FQNEAQ (reference sequence).